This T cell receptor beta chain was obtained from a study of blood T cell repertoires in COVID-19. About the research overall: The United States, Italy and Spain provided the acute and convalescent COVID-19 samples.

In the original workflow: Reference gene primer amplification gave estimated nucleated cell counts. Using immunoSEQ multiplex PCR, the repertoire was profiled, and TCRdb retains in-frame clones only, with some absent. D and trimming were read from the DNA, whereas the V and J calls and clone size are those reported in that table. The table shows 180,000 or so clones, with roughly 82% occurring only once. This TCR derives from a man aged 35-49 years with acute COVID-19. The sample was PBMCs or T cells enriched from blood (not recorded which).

The CDR3 loop reads CASSRGGTNTEAFF. Written as DNA, the CDR3 is TGTGCCAGCAGTCGGGGGGGTACGAACACTGAAGCTTTCTTT. The chain carries TRBV28 and TRBJ1-1, with a tentative D call TRBD1 (5 bases). CDR1 MDHEN and CDR2 SYDVKM come from the germline V gene. The CDR3 runs 14 residues. The ends were cut back, 5 bases at V and 1 base at J, with 11 bases in the middle. The complete variable domain, with remaining parts taken from reference TRBV28 and TRBJ1-1, reads DVKVTQSSRYLVKRTGEKVFLECVQDMDHENMFWYRQDPGLGLRLIYFSYDVKMKEKGDIPEGYSVSREKKERFSLILESASTNQTSMYLCASSRGGTNTEAFFGQGTRLTVV.